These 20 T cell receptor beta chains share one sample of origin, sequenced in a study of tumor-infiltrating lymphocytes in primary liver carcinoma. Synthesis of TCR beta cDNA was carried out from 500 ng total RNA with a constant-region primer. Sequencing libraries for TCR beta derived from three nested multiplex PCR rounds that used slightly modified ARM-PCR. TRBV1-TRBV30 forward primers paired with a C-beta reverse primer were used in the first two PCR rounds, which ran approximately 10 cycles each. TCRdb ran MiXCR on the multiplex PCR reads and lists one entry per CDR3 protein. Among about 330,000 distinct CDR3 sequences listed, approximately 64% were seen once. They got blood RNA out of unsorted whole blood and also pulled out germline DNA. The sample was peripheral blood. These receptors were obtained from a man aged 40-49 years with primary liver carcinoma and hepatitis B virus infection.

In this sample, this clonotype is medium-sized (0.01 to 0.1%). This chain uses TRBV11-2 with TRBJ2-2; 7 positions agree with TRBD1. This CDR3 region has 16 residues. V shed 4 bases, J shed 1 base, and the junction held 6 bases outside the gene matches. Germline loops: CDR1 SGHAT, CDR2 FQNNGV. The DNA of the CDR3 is TGTGCCAGCAGCTCCGACAGGGCGGGGAACACCGGGGAGCTGTTTTTT. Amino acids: CASSSDRAGNTGELFF. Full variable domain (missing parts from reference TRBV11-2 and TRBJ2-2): EAGVAQSPRYKIIEKRQSVAFWCNPISGHATLYWYQQILGQGPKLLIQFQNNGVVDDSQLPKDRFSAERLKGVDSTLKIQPAKLEDSAVYLCASSSDRAGNTGELFFGEGSRLTVL.

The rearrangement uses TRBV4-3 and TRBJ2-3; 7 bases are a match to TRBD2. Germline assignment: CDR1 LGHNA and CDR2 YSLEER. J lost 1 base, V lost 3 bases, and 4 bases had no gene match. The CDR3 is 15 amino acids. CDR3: CASSHSGWGTDTQYF. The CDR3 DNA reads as TGCGCCAGCAGCCATAGCGGGTGGGGCACAGATACGCAGTATTTT.

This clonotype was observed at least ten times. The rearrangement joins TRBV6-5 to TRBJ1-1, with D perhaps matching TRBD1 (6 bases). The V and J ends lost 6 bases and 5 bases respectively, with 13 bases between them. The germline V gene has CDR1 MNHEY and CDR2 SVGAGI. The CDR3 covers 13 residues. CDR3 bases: TGTGCCAGCAGCCGACAGGATTGGACTGAAGCTTTCTTT. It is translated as CASSRQDWTEAFF.

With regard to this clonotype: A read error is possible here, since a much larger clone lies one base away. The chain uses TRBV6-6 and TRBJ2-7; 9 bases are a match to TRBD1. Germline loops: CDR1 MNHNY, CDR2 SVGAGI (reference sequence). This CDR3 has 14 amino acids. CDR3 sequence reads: CASRLRTGDGERYF. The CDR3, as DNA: TGTGCCAGCAGACTCCGGACAGGGGACGGCGAGCGGTACTTC.

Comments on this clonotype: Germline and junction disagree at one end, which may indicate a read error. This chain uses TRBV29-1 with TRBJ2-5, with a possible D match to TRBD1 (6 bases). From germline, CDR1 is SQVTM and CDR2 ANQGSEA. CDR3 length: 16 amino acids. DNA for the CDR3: TGCAGCGCCCGGGCAGGGGAGTGGCAGTACCAAGAGACTCAGTACTTC. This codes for CSARAGEWQYQETQYF. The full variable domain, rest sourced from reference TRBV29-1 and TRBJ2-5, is SAVISQKPSRDICQRGTSLTIQCQVDSQVTMMFWYRQQPGQSLTLIATANQGSEATYESGFVIDKFPISRPNLTFSTLTVSNMSPEDSSIYLCSARAGEWQYQETQYFGPGTRLLVL.

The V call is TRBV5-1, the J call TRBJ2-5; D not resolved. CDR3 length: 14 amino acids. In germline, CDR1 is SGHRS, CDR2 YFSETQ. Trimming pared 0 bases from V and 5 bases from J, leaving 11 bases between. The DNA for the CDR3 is TGCGCCAGCAGCTTGGGGGCCGGGCACGAGACCCAGTACTTC. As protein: CASSLGAGHETQYF.

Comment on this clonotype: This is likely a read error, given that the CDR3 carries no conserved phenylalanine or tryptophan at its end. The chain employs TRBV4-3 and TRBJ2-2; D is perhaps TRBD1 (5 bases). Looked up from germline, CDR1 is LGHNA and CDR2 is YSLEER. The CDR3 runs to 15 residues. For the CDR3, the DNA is TGCGCCAGCGGCCAAGACCAGGGGAACACCGGGGAGCTGTTTTCT. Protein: CASGQDQGNTGELFS.

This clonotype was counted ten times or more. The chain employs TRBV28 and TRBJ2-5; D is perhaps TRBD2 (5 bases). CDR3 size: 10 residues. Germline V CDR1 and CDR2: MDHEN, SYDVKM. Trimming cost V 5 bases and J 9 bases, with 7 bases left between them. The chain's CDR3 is CASSQRAQYF. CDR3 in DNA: TGTGCCAGCAGTCAGAGGGCCCAGTACTTC.

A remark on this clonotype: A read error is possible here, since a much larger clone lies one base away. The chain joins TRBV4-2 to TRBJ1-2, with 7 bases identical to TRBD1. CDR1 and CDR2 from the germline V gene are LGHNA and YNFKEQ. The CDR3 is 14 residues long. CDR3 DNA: TGTGTCAGCAGCCAAAAACTGGGACAGCGTGGCTACACCTTC. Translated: CVSSQKLGQRGYTF.

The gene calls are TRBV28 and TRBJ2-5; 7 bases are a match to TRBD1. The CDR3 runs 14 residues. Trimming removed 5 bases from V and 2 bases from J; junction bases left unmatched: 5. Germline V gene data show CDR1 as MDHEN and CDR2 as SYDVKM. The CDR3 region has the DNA TGTGCCAGCAGTCTTGGACAGGTACAAGAGACCCAGTACTTC. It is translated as CASSLGQVQETQYF.

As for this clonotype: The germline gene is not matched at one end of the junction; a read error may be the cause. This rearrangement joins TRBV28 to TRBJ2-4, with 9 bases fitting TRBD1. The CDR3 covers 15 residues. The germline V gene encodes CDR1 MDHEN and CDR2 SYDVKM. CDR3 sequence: CASRNRDRAKNIHYF. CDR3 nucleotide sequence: TGTGCCAGCAGAAACCGGGACAGGGCCAAAAACATTCACTACTTC.

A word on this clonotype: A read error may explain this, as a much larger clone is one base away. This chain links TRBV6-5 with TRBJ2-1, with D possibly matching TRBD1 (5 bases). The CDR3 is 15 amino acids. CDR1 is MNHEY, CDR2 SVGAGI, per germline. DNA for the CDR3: TGTGTCAGCAGGAATAGGGGTGGGTCCTACAATGAGCAGTTCTTC. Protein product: CVSRNRGGSYNEQFF.

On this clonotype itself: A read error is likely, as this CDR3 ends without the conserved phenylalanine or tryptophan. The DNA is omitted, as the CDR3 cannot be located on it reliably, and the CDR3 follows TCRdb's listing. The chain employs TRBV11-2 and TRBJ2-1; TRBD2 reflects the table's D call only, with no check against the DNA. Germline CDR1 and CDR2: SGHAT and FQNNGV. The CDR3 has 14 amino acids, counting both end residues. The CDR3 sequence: CASSSPGLAGERFP.

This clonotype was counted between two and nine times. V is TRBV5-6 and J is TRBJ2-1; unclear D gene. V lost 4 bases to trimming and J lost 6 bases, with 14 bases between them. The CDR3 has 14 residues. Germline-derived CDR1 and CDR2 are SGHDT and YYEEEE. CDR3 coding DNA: TGTGCCAGCAGCCCACATTGGGGAAGCAATGAGCAGTTCTTC. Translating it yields CASSPHWGSNEQFF.

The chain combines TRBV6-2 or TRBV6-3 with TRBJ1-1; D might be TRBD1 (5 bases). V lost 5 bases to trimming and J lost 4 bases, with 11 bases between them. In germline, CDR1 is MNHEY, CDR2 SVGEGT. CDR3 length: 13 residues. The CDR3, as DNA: TGTGCCAGCAGTGAGGGCAGGGTCACTGAAGCTTTCTTT. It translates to CASSEGRVTEAFF.

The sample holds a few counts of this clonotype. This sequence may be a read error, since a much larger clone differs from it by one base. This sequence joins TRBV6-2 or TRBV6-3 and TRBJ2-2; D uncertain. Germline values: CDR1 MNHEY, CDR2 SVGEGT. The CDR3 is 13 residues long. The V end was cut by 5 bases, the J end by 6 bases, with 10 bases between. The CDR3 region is CASSPHSAGELFF. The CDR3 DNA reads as TGTGCCAGCAGTCCCCACTCCGCCGGGGAGCTGTTTTTT.

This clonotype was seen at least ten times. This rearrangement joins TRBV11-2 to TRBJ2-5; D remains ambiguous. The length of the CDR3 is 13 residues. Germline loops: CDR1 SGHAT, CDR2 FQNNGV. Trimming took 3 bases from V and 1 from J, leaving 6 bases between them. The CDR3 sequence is CASSLRFQETQYF. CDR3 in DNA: TGTGCCAGCAGCTTGCGATTCCAAGAGACCCAGTACTTC.

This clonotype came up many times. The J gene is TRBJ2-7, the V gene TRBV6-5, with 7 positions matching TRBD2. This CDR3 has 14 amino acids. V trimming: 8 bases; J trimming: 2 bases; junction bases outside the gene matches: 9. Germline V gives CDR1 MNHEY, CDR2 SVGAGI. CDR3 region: CASQATSVTYEQYF. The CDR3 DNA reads TGTGCCAGCCAAGCCACTAGCGTAACCTACGAGCAGTACTTC.

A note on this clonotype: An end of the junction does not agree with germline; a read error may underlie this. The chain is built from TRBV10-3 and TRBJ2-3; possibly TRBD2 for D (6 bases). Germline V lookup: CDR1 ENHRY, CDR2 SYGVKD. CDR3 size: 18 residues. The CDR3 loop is CTISNPVSGLAKADTQYF. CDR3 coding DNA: TGTACCATCAGTAACCCCGTGTCCGGGCTAGCGAAGGCAGATACGCAGTATTTT.

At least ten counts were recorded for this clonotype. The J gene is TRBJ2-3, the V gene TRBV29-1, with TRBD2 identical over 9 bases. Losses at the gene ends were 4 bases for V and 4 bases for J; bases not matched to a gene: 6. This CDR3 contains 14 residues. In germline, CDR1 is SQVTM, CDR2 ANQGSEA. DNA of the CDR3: TGCAGCGTTGGCGCGGGAGGGTTGTCAGATACGCAGTATTTT. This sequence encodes CSVGAGGLSDTQYF.